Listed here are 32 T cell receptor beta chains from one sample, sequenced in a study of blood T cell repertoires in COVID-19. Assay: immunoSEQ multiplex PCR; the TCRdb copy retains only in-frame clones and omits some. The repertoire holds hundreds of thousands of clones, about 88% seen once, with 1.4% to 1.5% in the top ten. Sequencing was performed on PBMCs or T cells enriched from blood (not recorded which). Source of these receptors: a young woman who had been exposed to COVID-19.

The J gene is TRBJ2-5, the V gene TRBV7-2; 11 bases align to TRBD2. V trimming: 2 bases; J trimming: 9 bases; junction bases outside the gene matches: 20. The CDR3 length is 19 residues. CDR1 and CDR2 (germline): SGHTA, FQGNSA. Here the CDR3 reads CASSLSNGLWTSGFGSQYF. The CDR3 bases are TGTGCCAGCAGCTTATCTAATGGACTGTGGACTAGCGGGTTCGGGTCCCAGTACTTC.

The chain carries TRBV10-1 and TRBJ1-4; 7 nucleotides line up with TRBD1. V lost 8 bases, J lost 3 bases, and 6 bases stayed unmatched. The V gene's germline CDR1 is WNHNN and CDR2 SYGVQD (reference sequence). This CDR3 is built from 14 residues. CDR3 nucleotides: TGCGCCAGCCTCACAGGGGATGCTAATGAAAAACTGTTTTTT. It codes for CASLTGDANEKLFF.

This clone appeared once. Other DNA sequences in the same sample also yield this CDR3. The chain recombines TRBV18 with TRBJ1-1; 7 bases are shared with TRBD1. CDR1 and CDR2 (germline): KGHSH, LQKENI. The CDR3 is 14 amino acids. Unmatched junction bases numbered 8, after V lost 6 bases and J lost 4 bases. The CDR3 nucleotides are TGTGCCAGCTCCCCTCGACAGGGCTCCACTGAAGCTTTCTTT. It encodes CASSPRQGSTEAFF.

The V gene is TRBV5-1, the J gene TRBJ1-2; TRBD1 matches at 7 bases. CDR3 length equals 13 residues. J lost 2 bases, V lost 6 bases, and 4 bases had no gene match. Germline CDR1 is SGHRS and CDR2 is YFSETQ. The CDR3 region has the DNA TGCGCCAGCACTGCGACAGGGAACTATGGCTACACCTTC. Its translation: CASTATGNYGYTF.

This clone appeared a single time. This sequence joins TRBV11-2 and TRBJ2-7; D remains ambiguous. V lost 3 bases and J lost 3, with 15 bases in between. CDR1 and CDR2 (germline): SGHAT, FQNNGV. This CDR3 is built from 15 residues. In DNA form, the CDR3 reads TGTGCCAGCAGCTTGGAGCCACTCAAACTCTACGAGCAGTACTTC. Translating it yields CASSLEPLKLYEQYF.

The DNA of the CDR3 is TGTGCCAGCAGCTTATTTACGGGAGTCCGGTACGAGCAGTACTTC. Protein: CASSLFTGVRYEQYF. This chain uses TRBV13 with TRBJ2-7; D possibly corresponds to TRBD2 (6 bases). The germline V gene encodes CDR1 PRHDT and CDR2 FYEKMQ (reference sequence). The CDR3 spans 15 residues. The V end lost 2 bases, the J end lost 4 bases, and 15 bases lay between the germline ends.

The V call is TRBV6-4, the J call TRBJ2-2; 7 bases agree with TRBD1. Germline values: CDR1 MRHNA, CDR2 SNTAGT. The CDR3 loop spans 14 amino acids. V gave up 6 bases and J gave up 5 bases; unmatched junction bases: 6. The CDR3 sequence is CASRGGSGTGELFF. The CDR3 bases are TGTGCCAGCAGAGGGGGCTCGGGAACCGGGGAGCTGTTTTTT.

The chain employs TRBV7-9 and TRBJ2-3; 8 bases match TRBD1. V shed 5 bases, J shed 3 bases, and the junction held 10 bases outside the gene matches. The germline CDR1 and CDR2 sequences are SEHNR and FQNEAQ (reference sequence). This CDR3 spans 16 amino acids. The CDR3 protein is CASSPDRGWRTDTQYF. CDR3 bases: TGTGCCAGCAGCCCAGACAGGGGATGGAGAACAGATACGCAGTATTTT.

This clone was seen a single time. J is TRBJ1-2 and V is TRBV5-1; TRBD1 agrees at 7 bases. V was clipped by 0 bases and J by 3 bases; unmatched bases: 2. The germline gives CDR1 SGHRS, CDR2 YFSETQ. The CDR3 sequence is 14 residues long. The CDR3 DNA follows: TGCGCCAGCAGCTTGGTCACAGGGGACTATGGCTACACCTTC. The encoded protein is CASSLVTGDYGYTF.

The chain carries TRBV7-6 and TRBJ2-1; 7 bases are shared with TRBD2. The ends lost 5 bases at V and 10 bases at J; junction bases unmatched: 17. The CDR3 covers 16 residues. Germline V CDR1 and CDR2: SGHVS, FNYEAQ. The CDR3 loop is CASSGGLSRLMGEQFF. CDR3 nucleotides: TGTGCCAGCAGCGGGGGACTATCCCGTCTGATGGGGGAGCAGTTCTTC.

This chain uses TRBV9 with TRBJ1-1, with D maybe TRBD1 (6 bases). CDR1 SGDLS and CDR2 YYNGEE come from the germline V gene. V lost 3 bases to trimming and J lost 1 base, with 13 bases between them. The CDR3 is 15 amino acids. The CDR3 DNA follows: TGTGCCAGCAGCGCCATACAGGGCCGGAACACTGAAGCTTTCTTT. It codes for CASSAIQGRNTEAFF.

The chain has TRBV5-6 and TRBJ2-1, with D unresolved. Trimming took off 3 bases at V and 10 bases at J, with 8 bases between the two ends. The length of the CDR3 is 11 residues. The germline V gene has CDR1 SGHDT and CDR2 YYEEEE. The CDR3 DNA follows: TGTGCCAGCAGCTATATCCTAGAGCAGTTCTTC. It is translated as CASSYILEQFF. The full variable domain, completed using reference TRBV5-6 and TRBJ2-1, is DAGVTQSPTHLIKTRGQQVTLRCSPKSGHDTVSWYQQALGQGPQFIFQYYEEEERQRGNFPDRFSGHQFPNYSSELNVNALLLGDSALYLCASSYILEQFFGPGTRLTVL.

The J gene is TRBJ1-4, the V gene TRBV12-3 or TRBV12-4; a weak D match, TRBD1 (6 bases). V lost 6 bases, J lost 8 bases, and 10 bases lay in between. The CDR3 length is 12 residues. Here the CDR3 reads CASRADREKLFF. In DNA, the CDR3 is TGTGCCAGCAGGGCGGACAGAGAAAAACTGTTTTTT.

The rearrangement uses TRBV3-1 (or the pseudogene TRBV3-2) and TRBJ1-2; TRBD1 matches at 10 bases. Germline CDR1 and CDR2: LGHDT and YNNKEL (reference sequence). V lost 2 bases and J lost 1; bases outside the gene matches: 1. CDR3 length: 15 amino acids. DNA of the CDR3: TGTGCCAGCAGCCAACGGACAGGGGGTAACTATGGCTACACCTTC. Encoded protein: CASSQRTGGNYGYTF.

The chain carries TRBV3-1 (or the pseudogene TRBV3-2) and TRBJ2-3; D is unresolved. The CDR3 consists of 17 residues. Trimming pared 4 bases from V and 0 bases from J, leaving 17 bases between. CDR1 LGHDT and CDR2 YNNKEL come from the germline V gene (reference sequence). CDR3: CASSRLIKRTSTDTQYF. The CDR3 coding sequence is TGTGCCAGCAGCCGCCTGATCAAGCGAACTAGCACAGATACGCAGTATTTT.

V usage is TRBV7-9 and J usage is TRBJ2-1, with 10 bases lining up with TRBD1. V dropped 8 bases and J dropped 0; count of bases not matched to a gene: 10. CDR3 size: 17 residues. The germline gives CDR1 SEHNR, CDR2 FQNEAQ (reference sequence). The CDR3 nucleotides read TGTGCCAGCCAGGGACAGGGGACATCCCGCTCCTACAATGAGCAGTTCTTC. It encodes CASQGQGTSRSYNEQFF. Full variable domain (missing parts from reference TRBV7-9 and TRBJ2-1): DTGVSQNPRHKITKRGQNVTFRCDPISEHNRLYWYRQTLGQGPEFLTYFQNEAQLEKSRLLSDRFSAERPKGSFSTLEIQRTEQGDSAMYLCASQGQGTSRSYNEQFFGPGTRLTVL.

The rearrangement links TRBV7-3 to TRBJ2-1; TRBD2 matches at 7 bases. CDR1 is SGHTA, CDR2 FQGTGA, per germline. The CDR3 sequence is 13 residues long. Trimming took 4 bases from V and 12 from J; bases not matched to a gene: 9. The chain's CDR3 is CASSSGGPSLQFF. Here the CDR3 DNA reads TGTGCCAGCAGCTCGGGGGGACCATCGTTGCAGTTCTTC. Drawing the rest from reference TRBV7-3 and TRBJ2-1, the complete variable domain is GAGVSQTPSNKVTEKGKYVELRCDPISGHTALYWYRQSLGQGPEFLIYFQGTGAADDSGLPNDRFFAVRPEGSVSTLKIQRTERGDSAVYLCASSSGGPSLQFFGPGTRLTVL.

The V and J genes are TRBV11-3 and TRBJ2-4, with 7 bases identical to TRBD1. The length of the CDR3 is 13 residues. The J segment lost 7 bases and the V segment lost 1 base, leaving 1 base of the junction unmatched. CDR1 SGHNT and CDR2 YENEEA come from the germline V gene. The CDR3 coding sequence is TGTGCCAGCAGCTTAGGACAGGGCAACATTCAGTACTTC. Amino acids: CASSLGQGNIQYF.

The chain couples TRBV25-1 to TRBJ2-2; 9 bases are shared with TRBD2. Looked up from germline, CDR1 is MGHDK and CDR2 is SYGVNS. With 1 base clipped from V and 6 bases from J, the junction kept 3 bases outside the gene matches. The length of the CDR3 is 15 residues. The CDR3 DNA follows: TGTGCCAGCAGTGAATTTTTAGCGGGAGCCGGGGAGCTGTTTTTT. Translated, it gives CASSEFLAGAGELFF. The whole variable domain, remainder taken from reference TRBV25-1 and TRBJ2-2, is EADIYQTPRYLVIGTGKKITLECSQTMGHDKMYWYQQDPGMELHLIHYSYGVNSTEKGDLSSESTVSRIRTEHFPLTLESARPSHTSQYLCASSEFLAGAGELFFGEGSRLTVL.

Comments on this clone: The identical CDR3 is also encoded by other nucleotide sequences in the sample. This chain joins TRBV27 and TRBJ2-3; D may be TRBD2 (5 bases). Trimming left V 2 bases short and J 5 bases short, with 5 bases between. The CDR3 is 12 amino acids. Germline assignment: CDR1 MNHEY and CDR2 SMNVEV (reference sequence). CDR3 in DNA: TGTGCCAGCAGTTTAGGAGGAGATACGCAGTATTTT. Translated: CASSLGGDTQYF.

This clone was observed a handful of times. CDR3 sequence (DNA): TGTGCCAGCAGCAAAGCCGTCCGGACTTATCAGCCCCAGCATTTT. This encodes CASSKAVRTYQPQHF. The chain uses TRBV21-1 and TRBJ1-5. TRBV21-1 corresponds to a pseudogene. This CDR3 spans 15 amino acids.

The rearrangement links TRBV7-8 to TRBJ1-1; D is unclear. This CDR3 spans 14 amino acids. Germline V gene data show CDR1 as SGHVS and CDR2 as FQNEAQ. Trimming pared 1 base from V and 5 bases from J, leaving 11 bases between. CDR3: CASSLVGGETEAFF. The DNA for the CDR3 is TGTGCCAGCAGCTTAGTAGGCGGGGAAACTGAAGCTTTCTTT.

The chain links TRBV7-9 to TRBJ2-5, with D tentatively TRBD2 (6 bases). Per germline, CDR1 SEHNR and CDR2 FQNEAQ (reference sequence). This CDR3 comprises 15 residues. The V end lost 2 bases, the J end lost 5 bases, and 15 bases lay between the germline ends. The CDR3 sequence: CASSLMGGVSETQYF. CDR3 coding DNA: TGTGCCAGCAGCTTAATGGGGGGAGTTTCCGAGACCCAGTACTTC.

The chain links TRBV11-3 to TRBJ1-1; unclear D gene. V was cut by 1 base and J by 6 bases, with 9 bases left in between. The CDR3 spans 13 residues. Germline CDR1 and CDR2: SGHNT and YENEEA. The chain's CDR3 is CASSLGVSAEAFF. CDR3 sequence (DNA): TGTGCCAGCAGCTTAGGTGTGAGCGCTGAAGCTTTCTTT.

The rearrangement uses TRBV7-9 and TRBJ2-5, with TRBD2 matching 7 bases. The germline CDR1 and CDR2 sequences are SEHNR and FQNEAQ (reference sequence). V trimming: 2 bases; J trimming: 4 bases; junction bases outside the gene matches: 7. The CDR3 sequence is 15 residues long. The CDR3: CASSLLAASGETQYF. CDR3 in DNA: TGTGCCAGCAGCTTATTGGCGGCTAGCGGAGAGACCCAGTACTTC.

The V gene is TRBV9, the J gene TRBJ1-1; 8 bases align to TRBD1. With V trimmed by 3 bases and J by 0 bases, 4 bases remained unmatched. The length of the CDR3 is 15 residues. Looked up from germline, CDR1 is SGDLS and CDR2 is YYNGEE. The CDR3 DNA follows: TGTGCCAGCAGCGAGGGACAGGTCATGAACACTGAAGCTTTCTTT. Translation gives CASSEGQVMNTEAFF. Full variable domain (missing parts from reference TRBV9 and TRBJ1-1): DSGVTQTPKHLITATGQRVTLRCSPRSGDLSVYWYQQSLDQGLQFLIQYYNGEERAKGNILERFSAQQFPDLHSELNLSSLELGDSALYFCASSEGQVMNTEAFFGQGTRLTVV.

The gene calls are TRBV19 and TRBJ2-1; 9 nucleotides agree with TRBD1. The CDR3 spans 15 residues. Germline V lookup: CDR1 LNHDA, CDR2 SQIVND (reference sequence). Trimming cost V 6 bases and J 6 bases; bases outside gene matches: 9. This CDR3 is CASRAPGQGGNEQFF. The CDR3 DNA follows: TGTGCCAGTAGGGCCCCGGGACAGGGCGGCAATGAGCAGTTCTTC. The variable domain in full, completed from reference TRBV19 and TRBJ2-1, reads DGGITQSPKYLFRKEGQNVTLSCEQNLNHDAMYWYRQDPGQGLRLIYYSQIVNDFQKGDIAEGYSVSREKKESFPLTVTSAQKNPTAFYLCASRAPGQGGNEQFFGPGTRLTVL.

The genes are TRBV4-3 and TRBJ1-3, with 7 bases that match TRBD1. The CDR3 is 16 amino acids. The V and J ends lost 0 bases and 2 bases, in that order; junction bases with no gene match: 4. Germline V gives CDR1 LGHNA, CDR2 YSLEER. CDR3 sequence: CASSQEWGTAGNTIYF. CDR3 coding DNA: TGCGCCAGCAGCCAAGAATGGGGGACAGCTGGAAACACCATATATTTT.

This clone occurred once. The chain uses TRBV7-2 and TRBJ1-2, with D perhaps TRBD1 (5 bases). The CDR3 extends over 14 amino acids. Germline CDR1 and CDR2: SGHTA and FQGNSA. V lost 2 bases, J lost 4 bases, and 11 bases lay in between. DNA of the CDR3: TGTGCCAGCAGCTTACAGCAGGGCCGCTATGGCTACACCTTC. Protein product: CASSLQQGRYGYTF.

CDR3 nucleotide sequence: TGTGCCAGCAACTCACAGGGTACGGGTTCAGGGTCACCCCTCCACTTT. Translated: CASNSQGTGSGSPLHF. The V and J genes are TRBV2 and TRBJ1-6; tentatively, D is TRBD1 (6 bases). CDR1 and CDR2 (germline): SNHLY, FYNNEI. The CDR3 has 16 amino acids. Between the trimmed V and J ends, which lost 7 bases and 10 bases, there was a span of 23 bases.

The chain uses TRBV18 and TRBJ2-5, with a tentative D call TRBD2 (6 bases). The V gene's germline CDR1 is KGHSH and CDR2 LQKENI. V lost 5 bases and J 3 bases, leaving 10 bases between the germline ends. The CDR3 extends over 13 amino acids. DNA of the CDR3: TGTGCCAGCTCATCGGGACTCAAAGAGACCCAGTACTTC. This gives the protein CASSSGLKETQYF.

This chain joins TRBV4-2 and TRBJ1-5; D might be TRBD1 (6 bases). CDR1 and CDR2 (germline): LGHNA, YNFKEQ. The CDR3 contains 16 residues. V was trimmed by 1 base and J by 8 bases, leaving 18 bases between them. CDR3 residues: CASSQGTAPAVKPQHF. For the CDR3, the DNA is TGTGCCAGCAGCCAAGGGACAGCCCCCGCTGTTAAGCCCCAGCATTTT.